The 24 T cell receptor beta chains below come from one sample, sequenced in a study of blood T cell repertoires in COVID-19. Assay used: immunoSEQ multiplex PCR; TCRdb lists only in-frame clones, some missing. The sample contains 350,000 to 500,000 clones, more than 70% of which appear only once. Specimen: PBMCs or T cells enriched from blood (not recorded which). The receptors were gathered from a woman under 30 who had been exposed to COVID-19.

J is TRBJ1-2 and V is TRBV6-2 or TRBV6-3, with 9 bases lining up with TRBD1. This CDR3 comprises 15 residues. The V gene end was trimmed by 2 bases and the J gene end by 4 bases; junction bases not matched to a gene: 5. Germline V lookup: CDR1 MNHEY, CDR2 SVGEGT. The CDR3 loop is CASSYAGTGLYGYTF. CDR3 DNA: TGTGCCAGCAGTTACGCCGGGACAGGGCTCTATGGCTACACCTTC.

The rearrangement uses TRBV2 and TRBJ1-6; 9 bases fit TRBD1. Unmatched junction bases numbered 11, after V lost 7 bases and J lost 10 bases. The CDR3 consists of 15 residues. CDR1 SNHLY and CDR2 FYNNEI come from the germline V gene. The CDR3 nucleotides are TGTGCCAGCATTATACCGGGACAGGGTCGGTCACCCCTCCACTTT. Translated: CASIIPGQGRSPLHF.

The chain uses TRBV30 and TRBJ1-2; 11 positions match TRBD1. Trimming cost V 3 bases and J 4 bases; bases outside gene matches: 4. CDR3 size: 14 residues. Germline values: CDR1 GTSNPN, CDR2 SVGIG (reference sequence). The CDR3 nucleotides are TGTGCCTGGAGCCTGGGACAGGGGGGCTATGGCTACACCTTC. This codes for CAWSLGQGGYGYTF.

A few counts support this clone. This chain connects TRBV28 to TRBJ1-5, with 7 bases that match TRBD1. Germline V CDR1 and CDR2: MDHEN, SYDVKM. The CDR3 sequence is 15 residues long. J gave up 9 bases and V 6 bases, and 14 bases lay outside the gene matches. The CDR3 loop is CASSPGQVAGGPQHF. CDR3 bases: TGTGCCAGCAGCCCTGGACAGGTCGCGGGGGGGCCCCAGCATTTT.

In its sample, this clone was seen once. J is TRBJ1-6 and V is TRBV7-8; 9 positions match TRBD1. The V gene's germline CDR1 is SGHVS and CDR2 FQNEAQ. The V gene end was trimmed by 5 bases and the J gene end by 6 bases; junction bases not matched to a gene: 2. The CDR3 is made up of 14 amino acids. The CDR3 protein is CASSQDRGNSPLHF. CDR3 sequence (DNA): TGTGCCAGCAGCCAGGACAGGGGTAATTCACCCCTCCACTTT.

Here the CDR3 reads CAGSSRDRGIVNQPQHF. CDR3 bases: TGTGCCGGAAGCTCCCGGGACAGGGGGATCGTCAATCAGCCCCAGCATTTT. V and J are TRBV2 and TRBJ1-5, with 11 bases fitting TRBD1. V lost 11 bases to trimming and J lost 3 bases; unmatched junction nucleotides: 15. This CDR3 is 17 amino acids long. The germline CDR1 and CDR2 sequences are SNHLY and FYNNEI.

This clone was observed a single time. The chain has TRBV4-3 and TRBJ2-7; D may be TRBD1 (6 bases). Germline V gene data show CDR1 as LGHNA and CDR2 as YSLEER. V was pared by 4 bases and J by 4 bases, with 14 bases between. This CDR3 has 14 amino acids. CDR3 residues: CASSLRDKSYEQYF. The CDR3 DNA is TGCGCCAGCAGCCTCCGGGACAAGAGTTACGAGCAGTACTTC.

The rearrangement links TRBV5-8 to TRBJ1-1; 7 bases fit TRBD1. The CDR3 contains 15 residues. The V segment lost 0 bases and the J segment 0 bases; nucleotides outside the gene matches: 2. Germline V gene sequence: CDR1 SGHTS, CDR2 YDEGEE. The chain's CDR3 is CASSLAGTVNTEAFF. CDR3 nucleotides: TGTGCCAGCAGCTTGGCCGGGACAGTGAACACTGAAGCTTTCTTT.

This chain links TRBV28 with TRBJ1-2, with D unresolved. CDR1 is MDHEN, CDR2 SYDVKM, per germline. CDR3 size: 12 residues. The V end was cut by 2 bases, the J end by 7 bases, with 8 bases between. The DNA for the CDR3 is TGTGCCAGCAGTTTACTCCCGGGTGGCTACACCTTC. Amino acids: CASSLLPGGYTF.

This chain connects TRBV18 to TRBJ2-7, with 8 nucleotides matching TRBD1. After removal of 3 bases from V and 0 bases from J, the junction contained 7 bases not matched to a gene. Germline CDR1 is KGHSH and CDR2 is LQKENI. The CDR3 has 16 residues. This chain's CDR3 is CASSPLGQASSYEQYF. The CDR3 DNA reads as TGTGCCAGCTCACCTCTGGGACAGGCGAGCTCCTACGAGCAGTACTTC.

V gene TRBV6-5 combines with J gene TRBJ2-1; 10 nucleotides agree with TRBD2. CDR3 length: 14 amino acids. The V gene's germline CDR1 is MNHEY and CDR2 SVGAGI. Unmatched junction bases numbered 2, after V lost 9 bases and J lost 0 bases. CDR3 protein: CASSSGSSYNEQFF. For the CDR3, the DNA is TGTGCCAGTTCTAGCGGGAGCTCCTACAATGAGCAGTTCTTC.

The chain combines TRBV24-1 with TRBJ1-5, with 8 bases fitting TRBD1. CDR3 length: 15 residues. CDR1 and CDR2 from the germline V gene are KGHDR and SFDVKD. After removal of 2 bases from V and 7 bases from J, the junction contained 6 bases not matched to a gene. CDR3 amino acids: CATSDSGQGMQPQHF. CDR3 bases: TGTGCCACCAGTGATTCCGGACAGGGAATGCAGCCCCAGCATTTT.

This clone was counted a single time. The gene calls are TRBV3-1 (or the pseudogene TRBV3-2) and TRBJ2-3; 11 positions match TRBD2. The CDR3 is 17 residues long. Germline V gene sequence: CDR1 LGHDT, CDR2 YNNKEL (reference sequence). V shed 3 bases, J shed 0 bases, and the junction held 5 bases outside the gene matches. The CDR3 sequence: CASSQGLAASSTDTQYF. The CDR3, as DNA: TGTGCCAGCAGCCAGGGACTAGCGGCCTCTAGCACAGATACGCAGTATTTT.

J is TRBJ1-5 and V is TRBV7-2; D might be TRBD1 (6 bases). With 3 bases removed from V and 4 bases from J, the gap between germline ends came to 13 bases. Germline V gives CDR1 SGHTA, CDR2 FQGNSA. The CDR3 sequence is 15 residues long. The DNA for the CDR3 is TGTGCCAGCAGCTTGCAAGGACAGATAAATCAGCCCCAGCATTTT. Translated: CASSLQGQINQPQHF.

The CDR3 DNA sequence: TGTGCCAGCTCACCCGGACAGAAGGGCAATCAGCCCCAGCATTTT. Translated: CASSPGQKGNQPQHF. The chain uses TRBV18 and TRBJ1-5, with D maybe TRBD1 (6 bases). The CDR3 is 15 residues long. Germline CDR1 is KGHSH and CDR2 is LQKENI. The V end lost 3 bases, the J end lost 2 bases, and 11 bases lay between the germline ends. Combining the CDR3 with reference TRBV18 and TRBJ1-5 gives the whole variable domain NAGVMQNPRHLVRRRGQEARLRCSPMKGHSHVYWYRQLPEEGLKFMVYLQKENIIDESGMPKERFSAEFPKEGPSILRIQQVVRGDSAAYFCASSPGQKGNQPQHFGDGTRLSIL.

CDR3 DNA sequence: TGTGCCAGCAGCTTAGGGACAGGGTTAAGCCAGCCCCAGCATTTT. This sequence encodes CASSLGTGLSQPQHF. This sequence joins TRBV7-2 and TRBJ1-5; 8 bases are shared with TRBD1. CDR1 is SGHTA, CDR2 FQGNSA, per germline. After removal of 1 base from V and 7 bases from J, the junction contained 6 bases not matched to a gene. This CDR3 contains 15 residues.

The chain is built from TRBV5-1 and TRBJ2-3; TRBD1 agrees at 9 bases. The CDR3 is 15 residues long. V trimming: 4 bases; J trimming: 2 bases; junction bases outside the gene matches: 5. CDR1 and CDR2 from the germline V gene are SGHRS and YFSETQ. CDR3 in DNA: TGCGCCAGCAGCCCCGGACAGGGGTCCACAGATACGCAGTATTTT. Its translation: CASSPGQGSTDTQYF.

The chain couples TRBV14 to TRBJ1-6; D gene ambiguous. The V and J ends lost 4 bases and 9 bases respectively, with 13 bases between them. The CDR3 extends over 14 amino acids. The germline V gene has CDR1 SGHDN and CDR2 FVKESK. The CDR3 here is CASSPVAGGSPLHF. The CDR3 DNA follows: TGTGCCAGCAGCCCGGTGGCAGGTGGTTCACCCCTCCACTTT. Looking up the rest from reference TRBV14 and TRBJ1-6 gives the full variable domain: EAGVTQFPSHSVIEKGQTVTLRCDPISGHDNLYWYRRVMGKEIKFLLHFVKESKQDESGMPNNRFLAERTGGTYSTLKVQPAELEDSGVYFCASSPVAGGSPLHFGNGTRLTVT.

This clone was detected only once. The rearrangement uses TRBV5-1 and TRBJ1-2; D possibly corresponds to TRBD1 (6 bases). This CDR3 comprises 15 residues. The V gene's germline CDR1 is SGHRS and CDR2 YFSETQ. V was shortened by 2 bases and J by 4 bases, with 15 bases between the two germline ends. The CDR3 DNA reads TGCGCCAGCAGCTTAGGGGGGGACCCTATCTATGGCTACACCTTC. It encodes CASSLGGDPIYGYTF.

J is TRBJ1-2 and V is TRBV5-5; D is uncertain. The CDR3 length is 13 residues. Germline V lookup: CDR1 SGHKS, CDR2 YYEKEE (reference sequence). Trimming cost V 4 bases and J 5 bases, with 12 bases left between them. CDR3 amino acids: CASSTDLGYGYTF. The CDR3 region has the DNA TGTGCCAGCAGCACGGACTTGGGGTATGGCTACACCTTC.

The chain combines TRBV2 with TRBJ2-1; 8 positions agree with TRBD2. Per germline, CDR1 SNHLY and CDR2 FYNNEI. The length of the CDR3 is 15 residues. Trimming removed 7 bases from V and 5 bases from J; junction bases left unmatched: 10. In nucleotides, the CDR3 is TGTGCCAGCACTAGAGCCGGGACTAGGGACAATGAGCAGTTCTTC. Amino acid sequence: CASTRAGTRDNEQFF.

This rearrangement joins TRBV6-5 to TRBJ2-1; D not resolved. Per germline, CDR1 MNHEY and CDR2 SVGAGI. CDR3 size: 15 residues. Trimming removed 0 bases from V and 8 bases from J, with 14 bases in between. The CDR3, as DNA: TGTGCCAGCAGTTACTCTGCTCCGGTTAAGTATGAGCAGTTCTTC. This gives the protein CASSYSAPVKYEQFF.

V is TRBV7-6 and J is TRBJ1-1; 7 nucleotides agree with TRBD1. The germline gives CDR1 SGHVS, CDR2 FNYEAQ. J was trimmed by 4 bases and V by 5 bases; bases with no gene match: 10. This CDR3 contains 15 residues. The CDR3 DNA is TGTGCCAGCAGCGCCCTGTCGGCAGGGGGCACTGAAGCTTTCTTT. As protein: CASSALSAGGTEAFF. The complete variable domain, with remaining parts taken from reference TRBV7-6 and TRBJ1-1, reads GAGVSQSPRYKVTKRGQDVALRCDPISGHVSLYWYRQALGQGPEFLTYFNYEAQQDKSGLPNDRFSAERPEGSISTLTIQRTEQRDSAMYRCASSALSAGGTEAFFGQGTRLTVV.

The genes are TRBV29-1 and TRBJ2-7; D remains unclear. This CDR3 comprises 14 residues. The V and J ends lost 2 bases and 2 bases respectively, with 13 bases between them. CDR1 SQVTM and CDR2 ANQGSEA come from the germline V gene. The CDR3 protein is CSVEINERAYEQYF. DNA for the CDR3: TGCAGCGTTGAAATCAATGAGCGAGCCTACGAGCAGTACTTC.